A single sample is the source of the 5 T cell receptor beta chains below, sequenced in a study of CD4 T cells in relation to SARS-CoV-2 and coronaviruses. Assay used: immunoSEQ multiplex PCR; TCRdb lists only in-frame clones, some missing. The sample contains 35,000 to 45,000 clones, approximately 87% of which appear only once. The material sequenced was memory CD4+ T cells from PBMCs. The origin of the receptors is an adult with COVID-19.

J is TRBJ2-3 and V is TRBV5-1, with D possibly called TRBD1 or TRBD2 (5 bases each). Trimming shortened V by 1 base and J by 4 bases, and 13 bases separated the two germline ends. This CDR3 region has 15 residues. Germline CDR1 and CDR2: SGHRS and YFSETQ. CDR3 nucleotide sequence: TGCGCCAGCAGCTTGCGGGGCCTCGGTGCAGATACGCAGTATTTT. It codes for CASSLRGLGADTQYF.

This chain joins TRBV7-3 and TRBJ2-1; D is ambiguous. The V and J ends lost 6 bases and 1 base respectively, with 10 bases between them. The CDR3 sequence is 14 residues long. Germline CDR1 and CDR2: SGHTA and FQGTGA. The CDR3 nucleotides read TGTGCCAGCAGGCCGGATGGGTCCTACAATGAGCAGTTCTTC. This translates into CASRPDGSYNEQFF.

The chain is built from TRBV29-1 and TRBJ2-1, with TRBD2 matching 13 bases. This CDR3 spans 16 amino acids. Trimming cost V 6 bases and J 5 bases; bases outside gene matches: 10. Germline assignment: CDR1 SQVTM and CDR2 ANQGSEA. The CDR3 sequence: CSVGGLLAGGHNEQFF. As DNA, the CDR3 is TGCAGCGTCGGAGGGCTACTAGCGGGGGGGCACAATGAGCAGTTCTTC.

The chain combines TRBV19 with TRBJ1-1, with no clear D. This CDR3 has 11 amino acids. The germline V gene has CDR1 LNHDA and CDR2 SQIVND (reference sequence). The V end lost 5 bases, the J end lost 6 bases, and 7 bases lay between the germline ends. This CDR3 reads CASSLYAEAFF. The CDR3 DNA reads as TGTGCCAGTAGTTTATACGCTGAAGCTTTCTTT.

The chain uses TRBV30 and TRBJ2-7, with TRBD1 as a possible D gene (6 bases). The length of the CDR3 is 14 residues. V was shortened by 2 bases and J by 5 bases, with 16 bases between the two germline ends. Germline values: CDR1 GTSNPN, CDR2 SVGIG (reference sequence). Here the CDR3 reads CAWSSGTRRHEQYF. CDR3 sequence (DNA): TGTGCCTGGAGTTCTGGGACACGGCGCCACGAGCAGTACTTC. Using reference TRBV30 and TRBJ2-7 for the parts outside the CDR3, the full variable domain is SQTIHQWPATLVQPVGSPLSLECTVEGTSNPNLYWYRQAAGRGLQLLFYSVGIGQISSEVPQNLSASRPQDRQFILSSKKLLLSDSGFYLCAWSSGTRRHEQYFGPGTRLTVT.